A selection of T cell receptor beta chains follows, all from one sample in a study of shared clonotypes between healthy human individuals. TCRdb keeps only in-frame clones here, not all; method: immunoSEQ multiplex PCR. The sample has around 600,000 clones; more than 95% are singletons. Specimen: naive CD4+ T cells sorted from blood. The receptors derive from a woman aged 25 to 45 in good health. CDR3s include the opening cysteine and the closing phenylalanine or tryptophan.

j_call v_call cdr3_aa
TRBJ2-7 TRBV10-3 CAIRTLVYEQYF
TRBJ2-7 TRBV28 CASSSPGTQSSYEQYF
TRBJ2-7 TRBV7-2 CASSILADLYEQYF
TRBJ2-7 TRBV15 CATSREAFYEQYF
TRBJ2-5 TRBV6-1 CASSALGRAETQYF
TRBJ1-2 TRBV19 CASSFRVRDYGYTF
TRBJ1-5 TRBV18 CASSPGTGGIQPQHF
TRBJ2-7 TRBV6-6 CASSFKYEQYF
TRBJ1-6 TRBV12-5 CASARGGGNSPLHF
TRBJ2-5 TRBV5-1 CASTQTGSYQETQYF
TRBJ2-3 TRBV11-2 CASSLDRLAGGPHTQYF
TRBJ1-1 TRBV18 CASSPLDGTENTEAFF
TRBJ2-3 TRBV4-1 CASSHPGQSTDTQYF
TRBJ1-1 TRBV20-1 CSATGHPGGFF
TRBJ1-1 TRBV5-4 CASSSQTGVNTEAFF
TRBJ2-5 TRBV5-6 CASSLRGSRETQYF
TRBJ1-5 TRBV6-1 CASSEGGRNQPQHF
TRBJ1-3 TRBV28 CASSKVGGASGNTIYF
TRBJ1-2 TRBV29-1 CSVEGQGNYGYTF
TRBJ1-2 TRBV7-2 CASTVTGGYGYTF